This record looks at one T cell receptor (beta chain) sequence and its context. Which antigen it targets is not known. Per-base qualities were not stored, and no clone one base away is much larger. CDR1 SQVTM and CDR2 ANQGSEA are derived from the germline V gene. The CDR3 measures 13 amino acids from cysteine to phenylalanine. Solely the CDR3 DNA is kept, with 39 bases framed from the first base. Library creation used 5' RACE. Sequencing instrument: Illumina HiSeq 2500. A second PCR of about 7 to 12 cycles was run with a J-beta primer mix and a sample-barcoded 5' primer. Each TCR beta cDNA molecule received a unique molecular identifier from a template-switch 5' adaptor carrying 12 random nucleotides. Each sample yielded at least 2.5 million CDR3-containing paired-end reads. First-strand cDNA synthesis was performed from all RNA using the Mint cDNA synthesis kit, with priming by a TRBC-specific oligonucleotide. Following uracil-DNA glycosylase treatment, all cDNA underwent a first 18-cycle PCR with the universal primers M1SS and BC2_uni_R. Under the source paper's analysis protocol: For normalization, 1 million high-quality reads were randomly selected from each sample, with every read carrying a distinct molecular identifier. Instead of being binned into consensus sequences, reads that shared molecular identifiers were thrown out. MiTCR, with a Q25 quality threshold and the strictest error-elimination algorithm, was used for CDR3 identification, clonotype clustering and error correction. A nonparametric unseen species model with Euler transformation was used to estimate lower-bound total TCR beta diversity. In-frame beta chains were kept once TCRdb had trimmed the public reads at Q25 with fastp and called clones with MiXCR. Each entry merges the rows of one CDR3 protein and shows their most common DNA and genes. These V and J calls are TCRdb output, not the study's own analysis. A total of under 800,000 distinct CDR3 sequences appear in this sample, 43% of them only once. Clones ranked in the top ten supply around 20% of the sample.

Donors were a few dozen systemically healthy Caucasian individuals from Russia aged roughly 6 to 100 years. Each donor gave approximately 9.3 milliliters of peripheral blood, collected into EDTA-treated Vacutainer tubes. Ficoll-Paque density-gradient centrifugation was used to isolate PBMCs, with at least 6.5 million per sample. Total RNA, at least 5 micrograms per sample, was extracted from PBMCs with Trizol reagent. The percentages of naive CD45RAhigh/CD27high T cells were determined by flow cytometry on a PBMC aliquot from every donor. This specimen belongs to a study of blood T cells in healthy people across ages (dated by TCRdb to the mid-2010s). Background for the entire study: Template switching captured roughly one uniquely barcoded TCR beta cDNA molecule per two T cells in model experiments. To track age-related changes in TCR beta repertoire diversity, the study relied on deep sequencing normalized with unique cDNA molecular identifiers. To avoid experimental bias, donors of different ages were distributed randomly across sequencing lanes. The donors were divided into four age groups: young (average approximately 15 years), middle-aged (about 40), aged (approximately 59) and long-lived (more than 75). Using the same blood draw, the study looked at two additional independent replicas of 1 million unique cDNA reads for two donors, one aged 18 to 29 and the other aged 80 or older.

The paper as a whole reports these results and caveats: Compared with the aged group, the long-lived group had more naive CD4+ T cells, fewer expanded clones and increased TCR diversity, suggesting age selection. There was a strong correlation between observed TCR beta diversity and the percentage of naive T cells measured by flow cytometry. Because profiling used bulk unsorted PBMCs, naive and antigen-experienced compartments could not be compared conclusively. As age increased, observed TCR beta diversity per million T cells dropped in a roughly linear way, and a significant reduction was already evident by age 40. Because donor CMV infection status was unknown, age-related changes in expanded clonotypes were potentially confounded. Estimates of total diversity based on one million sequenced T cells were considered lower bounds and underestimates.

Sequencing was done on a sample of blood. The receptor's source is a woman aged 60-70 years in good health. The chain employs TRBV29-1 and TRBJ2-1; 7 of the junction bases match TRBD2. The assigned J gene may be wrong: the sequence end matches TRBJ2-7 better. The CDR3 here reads CSVWTSGMGEQYF. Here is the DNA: TGCAGCGTCTGGACTAGTGGGATGGGTGAGCAGTACTTC.